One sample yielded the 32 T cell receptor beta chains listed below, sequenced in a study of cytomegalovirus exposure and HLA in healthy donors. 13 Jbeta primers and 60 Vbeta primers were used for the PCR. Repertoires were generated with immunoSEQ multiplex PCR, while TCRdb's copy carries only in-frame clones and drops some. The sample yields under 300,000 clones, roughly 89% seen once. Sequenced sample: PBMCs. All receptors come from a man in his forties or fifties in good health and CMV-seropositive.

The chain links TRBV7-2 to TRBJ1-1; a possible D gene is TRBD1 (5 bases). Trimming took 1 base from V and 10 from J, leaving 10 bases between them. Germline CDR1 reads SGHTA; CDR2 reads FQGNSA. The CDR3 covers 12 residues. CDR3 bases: TGTGCCAGCAGCTTAGGTGGGACTAGAGCTTTCTTT. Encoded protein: CASSLGGTRAFF.

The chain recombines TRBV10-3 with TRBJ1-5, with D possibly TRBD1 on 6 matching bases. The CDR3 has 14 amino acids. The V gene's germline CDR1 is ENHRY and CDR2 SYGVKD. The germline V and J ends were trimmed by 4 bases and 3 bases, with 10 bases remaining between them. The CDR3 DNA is TGTGCCATCAGTGCTCAGGGGTCCAATCAGCCCCAGCATTTT. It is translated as CAISAQGSNQPQHF.

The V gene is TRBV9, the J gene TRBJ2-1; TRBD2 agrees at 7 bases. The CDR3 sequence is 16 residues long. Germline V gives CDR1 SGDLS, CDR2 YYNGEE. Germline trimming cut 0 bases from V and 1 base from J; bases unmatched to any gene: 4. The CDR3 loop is CASSVGPAGSYNEQFF. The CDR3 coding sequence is TGTGCCAGCAGCGTAGGGCCAGCGGGATCCTACAATGAGCAGTTCTTC.

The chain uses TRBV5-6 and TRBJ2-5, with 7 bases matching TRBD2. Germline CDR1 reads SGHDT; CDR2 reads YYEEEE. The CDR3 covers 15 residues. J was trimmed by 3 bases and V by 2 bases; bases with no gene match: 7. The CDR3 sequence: CASSFWTSREETQYF. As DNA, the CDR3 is TGTGCCAGCAGCTTTTGGACTAGTCGGGAAGAGACCCAGTACTTC.

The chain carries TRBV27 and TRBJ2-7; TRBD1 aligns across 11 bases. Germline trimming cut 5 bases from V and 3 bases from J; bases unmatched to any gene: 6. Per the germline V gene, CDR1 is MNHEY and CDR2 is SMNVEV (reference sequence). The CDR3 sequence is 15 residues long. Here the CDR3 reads CASSRTGGENYEQYF. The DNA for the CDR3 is TGTGCCAGCAGTCGGACAGGGGGCGAAAACTACGAGCAGTACTTC.

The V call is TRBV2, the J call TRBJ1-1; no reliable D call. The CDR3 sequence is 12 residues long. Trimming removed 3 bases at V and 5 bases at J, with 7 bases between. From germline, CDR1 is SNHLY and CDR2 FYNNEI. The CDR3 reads CASSDRETEAFF. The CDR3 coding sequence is TGTGCCAGCAGTGACCGAGAAACTGAAGCTTTCTTT.

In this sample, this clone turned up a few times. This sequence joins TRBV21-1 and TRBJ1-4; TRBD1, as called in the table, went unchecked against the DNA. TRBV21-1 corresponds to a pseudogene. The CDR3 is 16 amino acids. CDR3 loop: CASSILYRGANEKLFF. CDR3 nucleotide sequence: TGTGCCAGCAGCATCCTTTACAGGGGTGCTAATGAAAAACTGTTTTTT.

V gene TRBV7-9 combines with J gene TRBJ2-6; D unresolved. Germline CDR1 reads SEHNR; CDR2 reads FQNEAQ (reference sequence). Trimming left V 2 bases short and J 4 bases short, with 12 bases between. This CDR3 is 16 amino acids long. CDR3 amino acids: CASSLNRVKGANVLTF. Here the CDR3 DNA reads TGTGCCAGCAGCTTAAACAGAGTGAAGGGGGCCAACGTCCTGACTTTC.

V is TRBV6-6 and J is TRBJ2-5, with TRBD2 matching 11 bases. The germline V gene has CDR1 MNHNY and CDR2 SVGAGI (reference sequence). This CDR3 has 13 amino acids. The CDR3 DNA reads TGTGCAACGTTACTAGCGGGAGAGGGGACCCAGTACTTC. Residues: CATLLAGEGTQYF.

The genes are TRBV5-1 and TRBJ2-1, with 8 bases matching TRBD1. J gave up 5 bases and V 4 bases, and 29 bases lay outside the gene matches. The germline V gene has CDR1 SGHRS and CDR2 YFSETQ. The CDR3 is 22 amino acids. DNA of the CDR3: TGCGCCAGCAGCCTGATGGACGCCACGATTCGCGATCCGGGACAGGATAACAATGAGCAGTTCTTC. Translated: CASSLMDATIRDPGQDNNEQFF.

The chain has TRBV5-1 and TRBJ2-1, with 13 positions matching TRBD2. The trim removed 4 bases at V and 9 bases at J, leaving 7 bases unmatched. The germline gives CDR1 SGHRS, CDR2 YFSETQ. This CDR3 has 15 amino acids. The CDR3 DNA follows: TGCGCCAGCAGCCCCGGACTAGCGGGAGAGACTGAGCAGTTCTTC. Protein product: CASSPGLAGETEQFF.

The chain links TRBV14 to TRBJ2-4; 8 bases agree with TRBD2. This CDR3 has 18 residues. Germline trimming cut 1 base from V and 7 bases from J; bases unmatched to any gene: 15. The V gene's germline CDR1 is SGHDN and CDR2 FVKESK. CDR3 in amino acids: CASSQGGTASGSWNIQYF. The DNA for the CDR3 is TGTGCCAGCAGCCAAGGAGGAACGGCCAGCGGGAGTTGGAACATTCAGTACTTC.

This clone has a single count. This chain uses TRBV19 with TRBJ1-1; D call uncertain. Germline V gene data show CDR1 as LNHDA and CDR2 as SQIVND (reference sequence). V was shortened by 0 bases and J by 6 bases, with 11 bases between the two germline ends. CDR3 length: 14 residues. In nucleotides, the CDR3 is TGTGCCAGTAGTATAGATCGGGGTTTGTCTGAAGCTTTCTTT. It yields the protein CASSIDRGLSEAFF.

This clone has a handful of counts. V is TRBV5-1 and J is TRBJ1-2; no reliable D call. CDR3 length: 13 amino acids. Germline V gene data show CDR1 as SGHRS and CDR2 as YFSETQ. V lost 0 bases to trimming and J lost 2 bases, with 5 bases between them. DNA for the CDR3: TGCGCCAGCAGCTTGGAAAGCAACTATGGCTACACCTTC. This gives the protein CASSLESNYGYTF.

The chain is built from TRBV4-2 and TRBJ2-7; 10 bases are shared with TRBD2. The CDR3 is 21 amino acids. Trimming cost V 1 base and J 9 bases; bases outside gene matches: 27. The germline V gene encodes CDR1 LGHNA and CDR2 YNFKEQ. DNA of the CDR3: TGTGCCAGCAGCCAAGTGCCCGGTGGGGCTAGCGGGAGTATCCCCCCGAGCGGGCAGTACTTC. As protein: CASSQVPGGASGSIPPSGQYF.

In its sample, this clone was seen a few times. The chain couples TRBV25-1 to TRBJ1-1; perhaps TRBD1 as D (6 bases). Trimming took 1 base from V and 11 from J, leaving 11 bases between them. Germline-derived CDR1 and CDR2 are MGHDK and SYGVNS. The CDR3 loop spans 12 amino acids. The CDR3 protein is CASSESGGAAFF. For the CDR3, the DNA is TGTGCCAGCAGTGAATCTGGGGGGGCGGCTTTCTTT.

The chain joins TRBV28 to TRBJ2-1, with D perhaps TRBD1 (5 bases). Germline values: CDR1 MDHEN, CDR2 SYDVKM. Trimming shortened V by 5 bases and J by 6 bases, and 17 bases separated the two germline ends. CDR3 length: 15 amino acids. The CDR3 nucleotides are TGTGCCAGCAGTCCCCGACAGAGCAGTGGCAATGAGCAGTTCTTC. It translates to CASSPRQSSGNEQFF.

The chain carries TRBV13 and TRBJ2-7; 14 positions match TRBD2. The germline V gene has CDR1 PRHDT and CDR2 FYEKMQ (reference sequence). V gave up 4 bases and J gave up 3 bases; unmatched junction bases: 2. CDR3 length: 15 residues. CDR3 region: CASSSGTSGSYEQYF. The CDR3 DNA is TGTGCCAGCAGCTCTGGGACTAGCGGGAGCTACGAGCAGTACTTC.

CDR3 protein: CASSLGQGASAGYTF. The CDR3, as DNA: TGCGCCAGCAGCCTGGGACAGGGGGCTTCCGCTGGCTACACCTTC. The chain has TRBV5-1 and TRBJ1-2, with TRBD1 matching over 12 bases. V trimming: 4 bases; J trimming: 7 bases; junction bases outside the gene matches: 8. This CDR3 has 15 residues. CDR1 and CDR2 from the germline V gene are SGHRS and YFSETQ.

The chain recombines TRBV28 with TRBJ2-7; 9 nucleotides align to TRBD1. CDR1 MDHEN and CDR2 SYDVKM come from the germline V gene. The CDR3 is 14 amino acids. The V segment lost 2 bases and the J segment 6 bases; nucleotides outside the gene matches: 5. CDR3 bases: TGTGCCAGCAGTTTACCGGGACAGGGTCGCGAGCAGTACTTC. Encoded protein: CASSLPGQGREQYF.

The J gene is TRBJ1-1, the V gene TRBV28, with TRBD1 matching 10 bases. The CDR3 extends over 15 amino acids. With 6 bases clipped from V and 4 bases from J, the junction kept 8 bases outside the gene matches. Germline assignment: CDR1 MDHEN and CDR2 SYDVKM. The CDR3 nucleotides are TGTGCCAGCAGGCCCCCGACAGGGGGCGGCACTGAAGCTTTCTTT. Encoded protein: CASRPPTGGGTEAFF.

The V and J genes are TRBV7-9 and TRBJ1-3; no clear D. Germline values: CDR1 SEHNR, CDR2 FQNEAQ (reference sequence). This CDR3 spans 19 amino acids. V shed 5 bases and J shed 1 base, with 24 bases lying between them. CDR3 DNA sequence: TGTGCCAGCAGCCCCCGGGAGGCCCTCTTACTCAATTCTGGAAACACCATATATTTT. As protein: CASSPREALLLNSGNTIYF.

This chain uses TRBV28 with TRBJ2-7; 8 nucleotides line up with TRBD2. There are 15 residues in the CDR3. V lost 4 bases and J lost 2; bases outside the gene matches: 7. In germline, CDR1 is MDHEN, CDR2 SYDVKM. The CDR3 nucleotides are TGTGCCAGCAGTTCCCCCGGGAGGGTACCCTACGAGCAGTACTTC. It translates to CASSSPGRVPYEQYF.

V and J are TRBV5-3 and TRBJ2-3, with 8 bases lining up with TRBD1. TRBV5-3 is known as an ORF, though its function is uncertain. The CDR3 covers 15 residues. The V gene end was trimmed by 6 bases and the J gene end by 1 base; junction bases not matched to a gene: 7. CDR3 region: CARTPDRGCTDTQYF. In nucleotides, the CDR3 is TGTGCCAGAACCCCAGACAGGGGCTGCACAGATACGCAGTATTTT.

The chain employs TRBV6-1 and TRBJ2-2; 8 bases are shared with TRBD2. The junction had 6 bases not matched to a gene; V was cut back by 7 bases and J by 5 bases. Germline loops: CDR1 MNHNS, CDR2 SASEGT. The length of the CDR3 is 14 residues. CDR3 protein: CASISAGGTGELFF. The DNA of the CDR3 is TGTGCCAGCATCTCGGCGGGGGGAACCGGGGAGCTGTTTTTT.

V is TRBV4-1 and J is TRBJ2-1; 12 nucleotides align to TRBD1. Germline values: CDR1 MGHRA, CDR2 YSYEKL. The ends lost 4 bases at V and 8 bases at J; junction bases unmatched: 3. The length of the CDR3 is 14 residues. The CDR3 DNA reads TGCGCCAGCAGCCCGGGACAGGGGGCCGATGAGCAGTTCTTC. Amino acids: CASSPGQGADEQFF.

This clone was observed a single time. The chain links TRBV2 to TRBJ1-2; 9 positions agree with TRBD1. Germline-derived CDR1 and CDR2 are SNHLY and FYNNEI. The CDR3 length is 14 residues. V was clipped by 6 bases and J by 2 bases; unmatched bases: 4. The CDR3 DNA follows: TGTGCCAGCAGGGGGGGGACAGGGAACTATGGCTACACCTTC. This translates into CASRGGTGNYGYTF. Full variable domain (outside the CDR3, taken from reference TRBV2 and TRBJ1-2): EPEVTQTPSHQVTQMGQEVILRCVPISNHLYFYWYRQILGQKVEFLVSFYNNEISEKSEIFDDQFSVERPDGSNFTLKIRSTKLEDSAMYFCASRGGTGNYGYTFGSGTRLTVV.

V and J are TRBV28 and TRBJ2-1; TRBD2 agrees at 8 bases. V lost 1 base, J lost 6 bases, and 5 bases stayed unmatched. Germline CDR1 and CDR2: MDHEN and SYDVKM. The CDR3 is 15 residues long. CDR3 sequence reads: CASSLSAGGSNEQFF. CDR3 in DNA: TGTGCCAGCAGTTTATCGGCGGGAGGAAGCAATGAGCAGTTCTTC.

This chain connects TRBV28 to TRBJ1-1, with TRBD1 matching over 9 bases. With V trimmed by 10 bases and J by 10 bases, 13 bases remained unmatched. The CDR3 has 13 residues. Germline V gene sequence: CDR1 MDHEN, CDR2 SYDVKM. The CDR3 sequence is CAIHRGREVGAFF. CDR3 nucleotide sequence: TGTGCCATACACAGGGGGCGGGAAGTCGGAGCTTTCTTT.

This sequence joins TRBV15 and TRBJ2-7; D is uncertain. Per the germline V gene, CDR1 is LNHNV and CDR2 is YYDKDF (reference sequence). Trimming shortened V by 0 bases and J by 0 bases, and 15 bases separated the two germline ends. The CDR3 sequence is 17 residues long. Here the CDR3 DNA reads TGTGCCACCAGCAGAGATTTCTCCCCGGTCCTCTCCTACGAGCAGTACTTC. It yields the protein CATSRDFSPVLSYEQYF.

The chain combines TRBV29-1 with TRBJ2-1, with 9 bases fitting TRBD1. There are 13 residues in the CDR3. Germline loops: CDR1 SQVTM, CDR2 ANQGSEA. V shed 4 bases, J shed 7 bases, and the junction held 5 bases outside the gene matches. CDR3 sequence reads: CSVVTGQGNEQFF. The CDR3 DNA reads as TGCAGCGTTGTAACGGGACAGGGAAATGAGCAGTTCTTC.

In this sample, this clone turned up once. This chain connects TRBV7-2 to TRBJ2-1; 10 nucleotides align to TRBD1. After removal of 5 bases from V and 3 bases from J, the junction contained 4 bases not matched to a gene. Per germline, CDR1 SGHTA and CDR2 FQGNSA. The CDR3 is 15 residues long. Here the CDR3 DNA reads TGTGCCAGCAGCCGGGACAGGGGCGACTACAATGAGCAGTTCTTC. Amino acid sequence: CASSRDRGDYNEQFF. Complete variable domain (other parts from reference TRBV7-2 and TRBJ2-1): GAGVSQSPSNKVTEKGKDVELRCDPISGHTALYWYRQSLGQGLEFLIYFQGNSAPDKSGLPSDRFSAERTGGSVSTLTIQRTQQEDSAVYLCASSRDRGDYNEQFFGPGTRLTVL.